Sequencing of this TCR beta chain was carried out in a study of identical twins. Whole-study findings and limits: Partly confounded zero-insertion analyses could result from invariant MAIT and iNKT cells. Abundant cord blood beta clonotypes carried fewer insertions; memory repertoires showed none.

Deletions cut 3 bases from V and 0 bases from J, with 9 bases between. Germline V lookup: CDR1 SGHRS, CDR2 YFSETQ. The CDR3 sequence is 14 residues long. For this clonotype: The antigen remains unidentified.

From the 5' RACE reads, TCRdb called clonotypes with MiXCR, one entry per CDR3 protein. The table shows hundreds of thousands of distinct CDR3 sequences, with about 7.6% occurring only once. The same data also contributed to another study, on yellow fever vaccine responses in identical twins.

The sample comprised PBMCs. This chain links TRBV5-1 with TRBJ1-1, with a weak D call TRBD1 (5 bases). The TCR originated in a woman aged 18-29 years in good health. CDR3 protein: CASSSRAMNTEAFF. The CDR3 nucleotides read TGCGCCAGCAGCTCCAGGGCCATGAACACTGAAGCTTTCTTT.